The clone carrying this T cell receptor beta chain was counted between two and nine times. Its antigen is unknown. The data are from a study of beta chain features in type 1 diabetes. Across the study: Patients shared similar age, gender and cell yields with healthy donors. Sorted cells examined across all samples numbered 107,917,701.

Investigators reverse transcribed all isolated RNA, so they sequenced expressed TCRB transcripts. Some clones are missing from TCRdb's copy, which holds only in-frame ones; the method was immunoSEQ multiplex PCR. In the table there are about 400,000 clones, around 13% of which are singletons. Broader study findings: Across all four CD4+ subsets, people with type 1 diabetes showed modestly shorter TCRB CDR3s. VDJ junctions from type 1 diabetes patients carried fewer insertions and larger deletions.

CDR3 length equals 12 residues. Per germline, CDR1 MDHEN and CDR2 SYDVKM. V lost 3 bases, J lost 4 bases, and 6 bases lay in between. This receptor was taken from a woman younger than 30 with type 1 diabetes. Sequences were obtained from naive CD4+ T cells from blood. The genes are TRBV28 and TRBJ1-2, with TRBD1 as a possible D gene (5 bases). The CDR3 sequence: CASSLTVYGYTF. CDR3 bases: TGTGCCAGCAGTTTGACAGTCTATGGCTACACCTTC.